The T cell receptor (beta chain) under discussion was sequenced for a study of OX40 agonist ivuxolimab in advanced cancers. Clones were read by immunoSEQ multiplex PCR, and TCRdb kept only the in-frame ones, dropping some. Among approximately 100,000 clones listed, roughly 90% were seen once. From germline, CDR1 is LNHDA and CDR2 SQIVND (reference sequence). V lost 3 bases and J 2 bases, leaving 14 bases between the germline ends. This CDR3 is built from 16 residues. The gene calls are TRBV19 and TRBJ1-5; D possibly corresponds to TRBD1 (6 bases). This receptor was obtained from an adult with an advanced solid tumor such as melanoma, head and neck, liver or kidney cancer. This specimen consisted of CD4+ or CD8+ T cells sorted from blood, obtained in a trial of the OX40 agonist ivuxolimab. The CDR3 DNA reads TGTGCCAGTAGTATCCAGGGCAGGGGAGGCAATCAGCCCCAGCATTTT. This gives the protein CASSIQGRGGNQPQHF. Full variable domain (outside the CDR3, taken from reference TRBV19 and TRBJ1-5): DGGITQSPKYLFRKEGQNVTLSCEQNLNHDAMYWYRQDPGQGLRLIYYSQIVNDFQKGDIAEGYSVSREKKESFPLTVTSAQKNPTAFYLCASSIQGRGGNQPQHFGDGTRLSIL.